The following is a TCR beta chain sequence with its context. This sample is part of a study of blood T cell repertoires in COVID-19. Sequencing used immunoSEQ multiplex PCR; TCRdb keeps in-frame clones, though not all of them. The sample contains roughly 160,000 clones, more than 65% of which appear only once. The CDR3 spans 15 residues. Looked up from germline, CDR1 is SNHLY and CDR2 is FYNNEI. J was trimmed by 6 bases and V by 4 bases; bases with no gene match: 9. The V gene is TRBV2, the J gene TRBJ2-1; 7 nucleotides agree with TRBD2. The sample consisted of PBMCs or T cells enriched from blood (not recorded which). This TCR came from a middle-aged woman with acute COVID-19. The CDR3 loop reads CASSVREVGGNEQFF. CDR3 nucleotides: TGTGCCAGCAGTGTACGGGAGGTGGGTGGCAATGAGCAGTTCTTC.